This T cell receptor beta chain was retrieved from a study of T cells expressing NK-cell markers. For the study at large: The TCR beta repertoires originated in sorted CD3+CD56+NKG2C+, CD3+CD56+NKG2C- and CD3+CD56-NKG2C+ T cells.

The CDR3 is made up of 15 amino acids. CDR1 and CDR2 (germline): LGHDT, YNNKEL (reference sequence). No DNA is given; TCRdb re-called the 5' RACE reads and lists each CDR3 protein once. The repertoire table contains just under 150,000 distinct CDR3 sequences. The rearrangement links TRBV3-1 to TRBJ2-1; TCRdb's assignment of TRBD2 cannot be checked, as there is no DNA. Material: blood T cells: a sorted CD56 or NKG2C T cell subset, CD4+ or CD8+ T cells, or bulk PBMC T cells (not recorded which). This receptor was taken from a man younger than 35 in good health. The CDR3 region is CASSLREGWDNEQFF.